This record looks at one T cell receptor (beta chain) sequence and its context. This sample was taken from a study of T cell changes during pregnancy in multiple sclerosis. The CDR3 covers 16 residues. The germline gives CDR1 LGHNA, CDR2 YSLEER. V lost 1 base, J lost 4 bases, and 16 bases lay in between. The protocol was immunoSEQ multiplex PCR, while the TCRdb copy is restricted to in-frame clones and leaves out a portion. The sample records roughly 70,000 clones, roughly nine tenths being singletons. The rearrangement joins TRBV4-3 to TRBJ1-2, with a tentative D call TRBD1 (6 bases). The source of this sequence is a female donor with multiple sclerosis, enrolled in a pregnancy study. The sample consisted of peripheral blood, taken before pregnancy. The CDR3 here is CASSQADGQPSYGYTF. The DNA of the CDR3 is TGCGCCAGCAGCCAAGCTGACGGACAGCCTAGCTATGGCTACACCTTC.